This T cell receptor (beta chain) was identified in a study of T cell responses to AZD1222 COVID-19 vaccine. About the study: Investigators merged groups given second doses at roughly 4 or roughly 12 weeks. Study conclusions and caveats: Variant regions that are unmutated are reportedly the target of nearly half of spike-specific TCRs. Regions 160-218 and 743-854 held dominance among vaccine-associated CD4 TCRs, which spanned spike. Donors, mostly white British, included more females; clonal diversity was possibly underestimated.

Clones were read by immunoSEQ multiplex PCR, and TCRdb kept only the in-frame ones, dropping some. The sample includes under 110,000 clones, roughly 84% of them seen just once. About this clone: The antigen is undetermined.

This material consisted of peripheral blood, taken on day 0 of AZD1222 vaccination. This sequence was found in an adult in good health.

The CDR3 loop reads CASSVAPHIEGQNYGYTF. The CDR3 DNA follows: TGTGCCAGCAGCGTAGCACCCCACATTGAGGGACAGAACTATGGCTACACCTTC. The genes are TRBV9 and TRBJ1-2, with 7 bases identical to TRBD1. The CDR3 runs 18 residues. Per the germline V gene, CDR1 is SGDLS and CDR2 is YYNGEE. V lost 0 bases to trimming and J lost 2 bases; unmatched junction nucleotides: 13.